This record concerns one T cell receptor beta chain sequence. Primers for the PCR totalled 60 Vbeta and 13 Jbeta. Here immunoSEQ multiplex PCR was the method, and the copy in TCRdb shows in-frame clones only, minus some. The table records 170,000 or so clones, 80% of them present only once. The ends lost 5 bases at V and 8 bases at J; junction bases unmatched: 6. Germline CDR1 is SGDLS and CDR2 is YYNGEE. The CDR3 has 14 amino acids. The sample originates from a study of cytomegalovirus exposure and HLA in healthy donors. This clonotype was obtained from a boy aged 10-17 years in good health and CMV-seronegative. The chain links TRBV9 to TRBJ2-1; 11 bases line up with TRBD2. The specimen was PBMCs. This chain's CDR3 is CASSYSGRADEQFF. The CDR3 DNA follows: TGTGCCAGCAGTTATAGCGGGAGGGCCGATGAGCAGTTCTTC.